The next 6 T cell receptor beta chains were all read from a single sample in a study of blood T cell repertoires in COVID-19. TCRdb's table, derived via immunoSEQ multiplex PCR, lists solely in-frame clones and lacks some. Among a few hundred thousand clones, approximately 87% were seen once, and the ten largest hold roughly 9.4%. The specimen was PBMCs or T cells enriched from blood (not recorded which). These receptors came from a woman aged 45-65 years who had recovered from COVID-19.

The chain employs TRBV2 and TRBJ2-3, with 13 bases lining up with TRBD2. Germline trimming cut 6 bases from V and 4 bases from J; bases unmatched to any gene: 13. CDR3 length: 18 amino acids. Per the germline V gene, CDR1 is SNHLY and CDR2 is FYNNEI. The CDR3 protein is CASRKSGTSGTRADTQYF. The CDR3 nucleotides are TGTGCCAGCAGGAAATCCGGGACTAGCGGGACCAGAGCAGATACGCAGTATTTT.

The chain couples TRBV11-2 to TRBJ2-7, with D unresolved. The CDR3 length is 13 residues. From germline, CDR1 is SGHAT and CDR2 FQNNGV. Trimming took 8 bases from V and 0 from J, leaving 11 bases between them. CDR3 in amino acids: CASSPQSSYEQYF. The CDR3, as DNA: TGTGCCAGCTCCCCACAGAGCTCCTACGAGCAGTACTTC.

V usage is TRBV7-9 and J usage is TRBJ2-7; 8 nucleotides line up with TRBD1. Germline CDR1 SEHNR, CDR2 FQNEAQ (reference sequence). CDR3 length: 13 residues. V was clipped by 1 base and J by 6 bases; unmatched bases: 2. The CDR3 nucleotides are TGTGCCAGCAGCTTAGGGACAGGGCTCGAGCAGTACTTC. This codes for CASSLGTGLEQYF.

V and J are TRBV29-1 and TRBJ2-1, with TRBD1 matching 8 bases. The germline CDR1 and CDR2 sequences are SQVTM and ANQGSEA. Germline trimming cut 5 bases from V and 15 bases from J; bases unmatched to any gene: 9. This CDR3 region has 11 residues. CDR3 amino acids: CSVPPGQGGFF. CDR3 in DNA: TGCAGCGTTCCCCCCGGACAGGGTGGGTTCTTC.

This chain uses TRBV21-1 with TRBJ2-1; TRBD2, the D gene given by the table, was not confirmed from the DNA. TRBV21-1 has pseudogene status. The CDR3 has 14 amino acids. CDR3 amino acids: CASSNGGGANEQFF. Here the CDR3 DNA reads TGTGCCAGCAGCAACGGCGGGGGGGCCAATGAGCAGTTCTTC.

The rearrangement links TRBV7-2 to TRBJ1-4, with a possible D match to TRBD1 (5 bases). V lost 3 bases and J 4 bases, leaving 9 bases between the germline ends. The CDR3 is 14 residues long. Germline V gives CDR1 SGHTA, CDR2 FQGNSA. This CDR3 reads CASSFDRVNEKLFF. CDR3 coding DNA: TGTGCCAGCAGCTTTGACAGAGTTAATGAAAAACTGTTTTTT. The whole variable domain, remainder taken from reference TRBV7-2 and TRBJ1-4, is GAGVSQSPSNKVTEKGKDVELRCDPISGHTALYWYRQSLGQGLEFLIYFQGNSAPDKSGLPSDRFSAERTGGSVSTLTIQRTQQEDSAVYLCASSFDRVNEKLFFGSGTQLSVL.